Listed below are T cell receptor beta chains from one sample, sequenced in a study of siplizumab effects on memory and regulatory T cells. The protocol was immunoSEQ multiplex PCR, while the TCRdb copy is restricted to in-frame clones and leaves out a portion. Among some 100,000 clones listed, more than 85% were seen once. The sample comprised CD8+ T cells sorted from blood. Source of these receptors: a human donor in good health. Each CDR3 is given with its conserved first and last residue. D genes are given only for firm matches. Some rows have no size entry. The others give once, few or many, or a class for an expanded clone.

clone size	D gene	V gene	J gene	CDR3 DNA	CDR3 protein
NA	NA	TRBV6-5	TRBJ2-2	TGTGCCAGCAGTTACGCTGAGGGGGGCGCGACCGGGGAGCTGTTTTTT	CASSYAEGGATGELFF
NA	NA	TRBV19	TRBJ2-1	TGTGCCAGTAGTATTTATCAAAATGAGCAGTTCTTC	CASSIYQNEQFF
NA	NA	TRBV7-9	TRBJ2-3	TGTGCCGTCCCCGCAGCCTGGGATACGCAGTATTTT	CAVPAAWDTQYF
NA	TRBD2	TRBV30	TRBJ2-1	TGTGCCTACGAAAAGACTAGCGGACTTAATGAGCAGTTCTTC	CAYEKTSGLNEQFF
NA	TRBD2	TRBV7-9	TRBJ2-5	TGTGCCAGCAGCTTAGGACTAGCGGAAGAGACCCAGTACTTC	CASSLGLAEETQYF
once	TRBD1	TRBV5-8	TRBJ1-5	TGTGCCAGCAGCCCAAGGGACAGGCAATACAATCAGCCCCAGCATTTT	CASSPRDRQYNQPQHF
once	NA	TRBV5-6	TRBJ2-7	TGTGCCAGCAGCAATGGGGGCAGATACTCCTACGAGCAGTACTTC	CASSNGGRYSYEQYF
NA	NA	TRBV5-5	TRBJ2-3	TGTGCCAGCAGCGGGCAGGGTGACGGCACAGATACGCAGTATTTT	CASSGQGDGTDTQYF
NA	TRBD1	TRBV4-1	TRBJ1-4	TGCGCCAGCAGCCAAACCTACAGGGGCGCGAATGAAAAACTGTTTTTT	CASSQTYRGANEKLFF
once	TRBD1	TRBV2	TRBJ2-7	TGTGCCAGCACCGGGACAGAAGATTCCTACGAGCAGTACTTC	CASTGTEDSYEQYF
NA	NA	TRBV7-2	TRBJ2-3	TGTGCCAGCAGCTTAGAACTAACCAGCCGCACAGATACGCAGTATTTT	CASSLELTSRTDTQYF
few	NA	TRBV5-1	TRBJ1-2	TGCGCCAGCGCTCTCTCCGACTTCTATGGCTACACCTTC	CASALSDFYGYTF
NA	NA	TRBV14	TRBJ2-2	TGTGCCAGCAGCCAACCTCGGCTCACCGGGGAGCTGTTTTTT	CASSQPRLTGELFF
NA	TRBD1	TRBV10-3	TRBJ2-2	TGTGCCATGGGACAGGGGGGGACCGGGGAGCTGTTTTTT	CAMGQGGTGELFF
NA	NA	TRBV7-8	TRBJ2-7	TGTGCCAGCAGCTTAAGGGCCCTCGGGGACGAGCAGTACTTC	CASSLRALGDEQYF
NA	TRBD1	TRBV9	TRBJ1-5	TGTGCCAGCAGCGTAGAGGACAGGGGTGGTCAGCCCCAGCATTTT	CASSVEDRGGQPQHF
NA	NA	TRBV30	TRBJ1-1	TGTGCCTGGAGTGCCCTCGTGACAAAAGCGGGCACTGAAGCTTTCTTT	CAWSALVTKAGTEAFF
NA	NA	TRBV29-1	TRBJ2-2	TGCAGCGTTGAACTGGCGGGGAACACCGGGGAGCTGTTTTTT	CSVELAGNTGELFF